The 18 T cell receptor beta chains listed next were all sequenced from one sample in a study of blood T cell repertoires in COVID-19. Only in-frame clones appear in the TCRdb table, and some are missing; sequencing was by immunoSEQ multiplex PCR. The sample includes approximately 62,000 clones, more than 80% of them seen just once. The material sequenced was peripheral blood. The receptors were gathered from a man older than 75 with acute or convalescent COVID-19.

V usage is TRBV3-1 (or the pseudogene TRBV3-2) and J usage is TRBJ2-2; D may be TRBD2 (5 bases). The V gene's germline CDR1 is LGHDT and CDR2 YNNKEL (reference sequence). The V and J ends lost 6 bases and 1 base respectively, with 12 bases between them. This CDR3 contains 15 residues. The CDR3 nucleotides are TGTGCCAGCAGGGCGGGCCATCTGAACACCGGGGAGCTGTTTTTT. Protein: CASRAGHLNTGELFF.

The chain has TRBV5-5 and TRBJ1-1, with no clear D. The length of the CDR3 is 13 residues. Germline V CDR1 and CDR2: SGHKS, YYEKEE (reference sequence). V was shortened by 4 bases and J by 3 bases, with 10 bases between the two germline ends. CDR3 nucleotide sequence: TGTGCCAGCAGCCCGGCGGGTGACACTGAAGCTTTCTTT. It translates to CASSPAGDTEAFF.

This clone was counted a single time. The rearrangement joins TRBV3-1 (or the pseudogene TRBV3-2) to TRBJ1-2, with 8 bases aligning to TRBD1. CDR3 size: 14 residues. Germline V gives CDR1 LGHDT, CDR2 YNNKEL (reference sequence). V lost 5 bases to trimming and J lost 3 bases; unmatched junction nucleotides: 5. As DNA, the CDR3 is TGTGCCAGCAGCTACAGGGGGAATGACTATGGCTACACCTTC. The encoded protein is CASSYRGNDYGYTF.

The V gene is TRBV27, the J gene TRBJ1-2; D call uncertain. The CDR3 runs 14 residues. The germline gives CDR1 MNHEY, CDR2 SMNVEV (reference sequence). V was trimmed by 6 bases and J by 0 bases, leaving 11 bases between them. This CDR3 is CASRFSGSNYGYTF. CDR3 coding DNA: TGTGCCAGCAGGTTTTCGGGGTCTAACTATGGCTACACCTTC.

This clone has only a few counts. The CDR3 sequence: CASRGSLAGRLSLSVTEAFF. CDR3 in DNA: TGTGCCAGTAGAGGTAGCCTGGCAGGGCGACTTTCCCTAAGTGTCACTGAAGCTTTCTTT. V and J are TRBV19 and TRBJ1-1; maybe TRBD1 (5 bases). The CDR3 runs to 20 residues. The V and J ends lost 6 bases and 4 bases respectively, with 33 bases between them. Per the germline V gene, CDR1 is LNHDA and CDR2 is SQIVND (reference sequence).

In its sample, this clone was seen a few times. The chain has TRBV4-1 and TRBJ1-5, with 8 positions matching TRBD1. Germline CDR1 reads MGHRA; CDR2 reads YSYEKL. V lost 4 bases, J lost 1 base, and 3 bases stayed unmatched. CDR3 length: 15 amino acids. In DNA form, the CDR3 reads TGCGCCAGCAGCCTCCGACAGGGGAGCAATCAGCCCCAGCATTTT. Translating it yields CASSLRQGSNQPQHF.

The chain joins TRBV30 to TRBJ1-6, with no clear D. Trimming pared 0 bases from V and 7 bases from J, leaving 10 bases between. CDR1 GTSNPN and CDR2 SVGIG come from the germline V gene (reference sequence). CDR3 size: 14 residues. The CDR3 region is CAWSVRHGNSPLHF. The CDR3 DNA is TGTGCCTGGAGTGTACGTCACGGGAATTCACCCCTCCACTTT.

The chain is built from TRBV5-1 and TRBJ2-5; D is unclear. Germline CDR1 is SGHRS and CDR2 is YFSETQ. This CDR3 has 15 amino acids. V dropped 3 bases and J dropped 1 base, with 13 bases sitting between them. For the CDR3, the DNA is TGCGCCAGCAGCTCCACCCCGGGTCTCCAAGAGACCCAGTACTTC. Translation gives CASSSTPGLQETQYF.

The chain recombines TRBV28 with TRBJ1-4; TRBD1 is a possible D gene (6 bases). Trimming stripped 7 bases from V and 5 bases from J, with 14 bases between. The CDR3 extends over 14 amino acids. Looked up from germline, CDR1 is MDHEN and CDR2 is SYDVKM. The CDR3 here is CASMGAGDNEKLFF. CDR3 coding DNA: TGTGCCAGCATGGGGGCAGGAGACAATGAAAAACTGTTTTTT.

The chain employs TRBV7-9 and TRBJ2-3; TRBD1 might be the D (6 bases). CDR3 length equals 16 residues. V lost 3 bases and J lost 0, with 13 bases in between. Looked up from germline, CDR1 is SEHNR and CDR2 is FQNEAQ (reference sequence). In nucleotides, the CDR3 is TGTGCCAGCAGCTTTTACGGACAGATAAGCACAGATACGCAGTATTTT. Its translation is CASSFYGQISTDTQYF.

The chain employs TRBV19 and TRBJ1-5; 10 bases agree with TRBD1. After removal of 5 bases from V and 0 bases from J, the junction contained 13 bases not matched to a gene. Germline V lookup: CDR1 LNHDA, CDR2 SQIVND (reference sequence). CDR3 length equals 19 residues. The CDR3 DNA is TGTGCCAGTAGTTCCTCGGACAGGGGGTCCCTATATAGCAATCAGCCCCAGCATTTT. Translation gives CASSSSDRGSLYSNQPQHF.

The chain has TRBV10-3 and TRBJ2-5; 7 bases match TRBD1. This CDR3 is 16 amino acids long. Germline V gene sequence: CDR1 ENHRY, CDR2 SYGVKD. Germline trimming cut 3 bases from V and 5 bases from J; bases unmatched to any gene: 12. The CDR3 coding sequence is TGTGCCATCAGTGATCCAGGGACAGCCGAACGGGAGACCCAGTACTTC. The encoded protein is CAISDPGTAERETQYF.

The chain uses TRBV7-8 and TRBJ2-3, with D perhaps matching TRBD1 (5 bases). Germline loops: CDR1 SGHVS, CDR2 FQNEAQ. The V and J ends lost 5 bases and 3 bases respectively, with 15 bases between them. The CDR3 runs to 15 residues. CDR3 protein: CASSPFPAGTDTQYF. Written as DNA, the CDR3 is TGTGCCAGCAGCCCGTTCCCAGCAGGGACAGATACGCAGTATTTT.

In its sample, this clone was seen a few times. The gene calls are TRBV30 and TRBJ1-1, with D hard to call. This CDR3 contains 13 residues. V was cut by 2 bases and J by 3 bases, with 10 bases left in between. Germline V lookup: CDR1 GTSNPN, CDR2 SVGIG (reference sequence). This CDR3 is CAWSFEEYTEAFF. CDR3 bases: TGTGCCTGGAGTTTTGAGGAATACACTGAAGCTTTCTTT.

This sequence joins TRBV5-4 and TRBJ2-3, with 10 bases that match TRBD2. Germline-derived CDR1 and CDR2 are SGHNT and YYREEE (reference sequence). The CDR3 is made up of 15 amino acids. With 5 bases clipped from V and 6 bases from J, the junction kept 9 bases outside the gene matches. The CDR3 DNA is TGTGCCAGCAGTCCAAGGACTAGCGGAGCGGATACGCAGTATTTT. The encoded protein is CASSPRTSGADTQYF. The whole variable domain, remainder taken from reference TRBV5-4 and TRBJ2-3, is ETGVTQSPTHLIKTRGQQVTLRCSSQSGHNTVSWYQQALGQGPQFIFQYYREEENGRGNFPPRFSGLQFPNYSSELNVNALELDDSALYLCASSPRTSGADTQYFGPGTRLTVL.

The CDR3: CASSSGTSGVKETQYF. The CDR3 DNA reads TGCGCCAGCAGCTCCGGGACTAGCGGGGTAAAAGAGACCCAGTACTTC. The V and J genes are TRBV5-1 and TRBJ2-5, with TRBD2 matching over 13 bases. The J segment lost 3 bases and the V segment lost 3 bases, leaving 5 bases of the junction unmatched. This CDR3 region has 16 residues. Germline V lookup: CDR1 SGHRS, CDR2 YFSETQ.

This chain connects TRBV6-2 or TRBV6-3 to TRBJ2-1; D perhaps matches TRBD1 (6 bases). With 3 bases removed from V and 11 bases from J, the gap between germline ends came to 17 bases. Germline lookup yields CDR1 MNHEY and CDR2 SVGEGT. The length of the CDR3 is 14 residues. The CDR3 DNA is TGTGCCAGCAGTTATGGGGGCCCCGCAGGTCAGCAGTTCTTC. It is translated as CASSYGGPAGQQFF.

This chain connects TRBV6-5 to TRBJ2-4; maybe TRBD1 (5 bases). The CDR3 runs 13 residues. The V end lost 2 bases, the J end lost 9 bases, and 11 bases lay between the germline ends. Germline loops: CDR1 MNHEY, CDR2 SVGAGI. CDR3 in amino acids: CASSYDSLGIQYF. The CDR3 bases are TGTGCCAGCAGTTACGACAGTTTGGGCATTCAGTACTTC.